These 21 T cell receptor beta chains were sequenced from one sample in a study of cytomegalovirus exposure and HLA in healthy donors. With 60 Vbeta and 13 Jbeta primers, the PCR was carried out. This table comes from immunoSEQ multiplex PCR, and its TCRdb copy is limited to in-frame clones, with some not included. Seen here are around 110,000 clones, around 76% observed once, and the top ten hold about 6%. The sequencing input was PBMCs. The receptors were gathered from a woman in her forties or fifties in good health and CMV-seropositive.

This clone was seen a few times. The gene calls are TRBV4-3 and TRBJ2-7, with a weak D call TRBD2 (6 bases). The CDR3 spans 16 residues. Germline-derived CDR1 and CDR2 are LGHNA and YSLEER. The V and J ends lost 3 bases and 3 bases respectively, with 18 bases between them. The CDR3 region has the DNA TGCGCCAGCAGCCACGGGACTCGTCCCGGTGTCTACGAGCAGTACTTC. This gives the protein CASSHGTRPGVYEQYF.

This clone occurred a few times. V gene TRBV5-1 combines with J gene TRBJ2-7, with no clear D. Trimming removed 3 bases from V and 0 bases from J, with 4 bases in between. Germline CDR1 is SGHRS and CDR2 is YFSETQ. There are 12 residues in the CDR3. The CDR3 DNA reads TGCGCCAGCAGCTCGAGCTCCTACGAGCAGTACTTC. It yields the protein CASSSSSYEQYF.

V and J are TRBV27 and TRBJ2-6, with 8 bases lining up with TRBD1. The V segment lost 3 bases and the J segment 0 bases; nucleotides outside the gene matches: 4. Germline lookup yields CDR1 MNHEY and CDR2 SMNVEV (reference sequence). The CDR3 length is 17 residues. CDR3 sequence reads: CASSFDRGSSGANVLTF. DNA of the CDR3: TGTGCCAGCAGTTTCGACAGGGGAAGCTCTGGGGCCAACGTCCTGACTTTC.

About this clone itself: An end of the junction does not agree with germline; a read error may underlie this. The chain joins TRBV27 to TRBJ2-7, with 7 bases matching TRBD2. Germline CDR1 is MNHEY and CDR2 is SMNVEV (reference sequence). The CDR3 totals 15 residues. Here the CDR3 reads CASSVSGGSGYEQYF. As DNA, the CDR3 is TGTGCCAGCAGTGTATCCGGGGGGTCGGGCTACGAGCAGTACTTC.

The chain combines TRBV28 with TRBJ1-2; D remains unclear. Germline V gene sequence: CDR1 MDHEN, CDR2 SYDVKM. This CDR3 comprises 15 residues. V was cut by 4 bases and J by 7 bases, with 19 bases left in between. DNA for the CDR3: TGTGCCAGCAGTTCCTTTGCGGCCGAGCTGGGTGGCTACACCTTC. Translation: CASSSFAAELGGYTF.

CDR3 amino acids: CASSGQSSSYEQYF. CDR3 DNA sequence: TGTGCCAGCAGCGGACAGAGTTCCTCCTACGAGCAGTACTTC. The chain links TRBV9 to TRBJ2-7; the D gene is possibly TRBD1 (5 bases). The V gene lost 3 bases and the J gene lost 0 bases, with 10 bases spanning the gap. In germline, CDR1 is SGDLS, CDR2 YYNGEE. The CDR3 covers 14 residues.

The rearrangement links TRBV11-2 to TRBJ1-2; 10 bases match TRBD1. The V gene's germline CDR1 is SGHAT and CDR2 FQNNGV. This CDR3 spans 15 amino acids. Trimming took 6 bases from V and 7 from J; bases not matched to a gene: 11. The CDR3 is CASRNPGQGPGGYTF. The CDR3 DNA is TGTGCCAGCAGGAATCCGGGACAGGGGCCTGGTGGCTACACCTTC. The full variable domain, rest sourced from reference TRBV11-2 and TRBJ1-2, is EAGVAQSPRYKIIEKRQSVAFWCNPISGHATLYWYQQILGQGPKLLIQFQNNGVVDDSQLPKDRFSAERLKGVDSTLKIQPAKLEDSAVYLCASRNPGQGPGGYTFGSGTRLTVV.

The chain combines TRBV2 with TRBJ2-7; D is uncertain. V was shortened by 2 bases and J by 3 bases, with 17 bases between the two germline ends. The CDR3 length is 16 residues. Looked up from germline, CDR1 is SNHLY and CDR2 is FYNNEI. The CDR3 loop is CASSEIGFEIFYEQYF. For the CDR3, the DNA is TGTGCCAGCAGTGAAATTGGTTTCGAGATATTCTACGAGCAGTACTTC.

The chain uses TRBV19 and TRBJ1-5; tentatively, D is TRBD1 (5 bases). Germline V gene data show CDR1 as LNHDA and CDR2 as SQIVND (reference sequence). V was pared by 5 bases and J by 0 bases, with 5 bases between. This CDR3 contains 13 residues. DNA for the CDR3: TGTGCCAGTAGTGACAGTAGCAATCAGCCCCAGCATTTT. Translation gives CASSDSSNQPQHF.

Only one count was recorded for this clone. V gene TRBV6-1 combines with J gene TRBJ2-1; 9 nucleotides align to TRBD1. CDR1 and CDR2 from the germline V gene are MNHNS and SASEGT. The CDR3 runs 14 residues. Trimming at V came to 6 bases and at J to 1 base, leaving 1 base not matched to a gene. The CDR3: CASRGQGSYNEQFF. CDR3 bases: TGTGCCAGCAGGGGACAGGGATCCTACAATGAGCAGTTCTTC.

The chain has TRBV6-6 and TRBJ2-2; D not certain. CDR1 and CDR2 (germline): MNHNY, SVGAGI (reference sequence). V lost 6 bases, J lost 1 base, and 9 bases lay in between. The CDR3 has 14 residues. The chain's CDR3 is CASSPYGNTGELFF. The CDR3, as DNA: TGTGCCAGCAGCCCCTATGGGAACACCGGGGAGCTGTTTTTT.

The rearrangement uses TRBV28 and TRBJ2-2; TRBD2 might be the D (6 bases). Trimming took off 8 bases at V and 6 bases at J, with 13 bases between the two ends. CDR1 and CDR2 (germline): MDHEN, SYDVKM. The CDR3 runs 13 residues. CDR3 in amino acids: CASGGGGAGELFF. CDR3 sequence (DNA): TGTGCCAGCGGCGGAGGAGGGGCCGGGGAGCTGTTTTTT.

The chain couples TRBV5-1 to TRBJ2-7; the D gene is possibly TRBD1 (6 bases). V lost 2 bases and J lost 4, with 13 bases in between. The CDR3 consists of 14 residues. CDR1 SGHRS and CDR2 YFSETQ come from the germline V gene. The DNA for the CDR3 is TGCGCCAGCAGCTTATCCGGGACAAGTTACGAGCAGTACTTC. It is translated as CASSLSGTSYEQYF.

The CDR3: CASTPLRSRAKNTEAFF. In DNA, the CDR3 is TGTGCCAGCACCCCCCTCAGAAGCAGGGCGAAGAACACTGAAGCTTTCTTT. The chain combines TRBV7-8 with TRBJ1-1, with D possibly matching TRBD1 (5 bases). Germline lookup yields CDR1 SGHVS and CDR2 FQNEAQ. V shed 7 bases and J shed 1 base, with 22 bases lying between them. The CDR3 consists of 17 residues. Full variable domain (rest looked up from reference TRBV7-8 and TRBJ1-1): GAGVSQSPRYKVAKRGQDVALRCDPISGHVSLFWYQQALGQGPEFLTYFQNEAQLDKSGLPSDRFFAERPEGSVSTLKIQRTQQEDSAVYLCASTPLRSRAKNTEAFFGQGTRLTVV.

For this clone: Other DNA sequences in the same sample also yield this CDR3. The chain joins TRBV28 to TRBJ1-5; perhaps TRBD1 as D (5 bases). Germline lookup yields CDR1 MDHEN and CDR2 SYDVKM. V was pared by 7 bases and J by 3 bases, with 19 bases between. CDR3 length equals 16 residues. Written as DNA, the CDR3 is TGTGCCAGCATCCCCAGCTGGGCAGGGTTCAATCAGCCCCAGCATTTT. Translation gives CASIPSWAGFNQPQHF. The variable domain in full, with the rest retrieved from reference TRBV28 and TRBJ1-5, is DVKVTQSSRYLVKRTGEKVFLECVQDMDHENMFWYRQDPGLGLRLIYFSYDVKMKEKGDIPEGYSVSREKKERFSLILESASTNQTSMYLCASIPSWAGFNQPQHFGDGTRLSIL.

The gene calls are TRBV14 and TRBJ1-3, with TRBD1 matching 7 bases. V shed 1 base and J 3 bases; nucleotides not matched to a gene: 3. This CDR3 has 15 amino acids. CDR1 is SGHDN and CDR2 is FVKESK in the germline V gene. DNA of the CDR3: TGTGCCAGCAGCCAAGTAGGGACAGTTGGAAACACCATATATTTT. It translates to CASSQVGTVGNTIYF.

A single count supports this clone. This chain uses TRBV5-1 with TRBJ2-5, with D tentatively TRBD1 (5 bases). The CDR3 loop spans 15 amino acids. Germline CDR1 and CDR2: SGHRS and YFSETQ. V was cut by 0 bases and J by 5 bases, with 14 bases left in between. Written as DNA, the CDR3 is TGCGCCAGCAGCTTGGCACTTTCAGGGTCGGAGACCCAGTACTTC. It yields the protein CASSLALSGSETQYF. The complete variable domain, with remaining parts taken from reference TRBV5-1 and TRBJ2-5, reads KAGVTQTPRYLIKTRGQQVTLSCSPISGHRSVSWYQQTPGQGLQFLFEYFSETQRNKGNFPGRFSGRQFSNSRSEMNVSTLELGDSALYLCASSLALSGSETQYFGPGTRLLVL.

This chain joins TRBV7-6 and TRBJ2-5; 10 bases fit TRBD1. TRBJ2-7 matches the DNA end more closely, so the J call is doubtful. The CDR3 covers 19 residues. The V gene's germline CDR1 is SGHVS and CDR2 FNYEAQ. For the CDR3, the DNA is TGTGCCAGCAGCTTAGAACCACCTTCGGGGGACAGGGGCCGAGGCGAGCAGTACTTC. It specifies CASSLEPPSGDRGRGEQYF.

The chain has TRBV18 and TRBJ1-1; D unresolved. V was pared by 3 bases and J by 4 bases, with 9 bases between. The CDR3 is 13 residues long. Germline V gene lookup returns CDR1 KGHSH and CDR2 LQKENI. CDR3 in DNA: TGTGCCAGCTCACCTGAGGAAGGCACTGAAGCTTTCTTT. Translated, it gives CASSPEEGTEAFF.

The chain uses TRBV6-4 and TRBJ1-6; no clear D gene. Deletions cut 4 bases from V and 5 bases from J, with 6 bases between. From germline, CDR1 is MRHNA and CDR2 SNTAGT. There are 13 residues in the CDR3. This CDR3 is CASSAGNNSPLHF. The CDR3 DNA sequence: TGTGCCAGCAGTGCAGGCAATAATTCACCCCTCCACTTT.

The CDR3 DNA is TGTGCCAGCAGCGTAGACGGCGGGGGGGCCAGGAATGAGCAGTTCTTC. This encodes CASSVDGGGARNEQFF. The V gene is TRBV9, the J gene TRBJ2-1, with TRBD2 identical over 9 bases. Germline-derived CDR1 and CDR2 are SGDLS and YYNGEE. V shed 0 bases, J shed 7 bases, and the junction held 8 bases outside the gene matches. The CDR3 loop spans 16 amino acids.